Below, 20 T cell receptor beta chains from the same sample are listed, as sequenced in a study of shared clonotypes between healthy human individuals (TCRdb year 2020). The method behind the library was the immunoSEQ multiplex PCR assay. TCRdb stores this immuneACCESS table with in-frame sequences only. Part of the clones is absent; in the studies checked, under half of the shortfall reflects unresolved V genes, and no reason is known for the rest. A total of 500,000 or so clones appear in this sample, about 96% of them only once. The ten largest clonotypes hold nearly 0.065% of the sample. The source material was naive CD4+ T cells sorted from blood. The sample's cell subset or site label is to be understood as: CD45RA+ positively selected. The receptor set was obtained from a woman in her 30s in good health.

The rearrangement links TRBV4-1 to TRBJ1-2; D not resolved. CDR3 size: 14 residues. CDR1 is MGHRA, CDR2 YSYEKL, per germline. V gave up 0 bases and J gave up 7 bases, with 12 bases separating them. CDR3 sequence reads: CASSQDRRGGGYTF. For the CDR3, the DNA is TGCGCCAGCAGCCAAGACCGGCGGGGAGGTGGCTACACCTTC.

V is TRBV11-2 and J is TRBJ2-7; weak D call: TRBD1 (6 bases). CDR1 and CDR2 from the germline V gene are SGHAT and FQNNGV. This CDR3 has 13 residues. V shed 1 base and J shed 7 bases, with 11 bases lying between them. The CDR3 DNA reads as TGTGCCAGCAGCTTAGTCCACAGGGATGAGCAGTACTTC. Its translation is CASSLVHRDEQYF.

This rearrangement joins TRBV4-1 to TRBJ2-1; D ambiguous. V was shortened by 0 bases and J by 6 bases, with 3 bases between the two germline ends. Germline lookup yields CDR1 MGHRA and CDR2 YSYEKL. The CDR3 runs to 12 residues. CDR3 nucleotide sequence: TGCGCCAGCAGCCAAGATCGCAATGAGCAGTTCTTC. As protein: CASSQDRNEQFF.

V gene TRBV20-1 combines with J gene TRBJ2-3; no firm D call. The V gene's germline CDR1 is DFQATT and CDR2 SNEGSKA (reference sequence). Trimming shortened V by 3 bases and J by 8 bases, and 9 bases separated the two germline ends. The CDR3 length is 11 residues. CDR3 DNA: TGCAGTGCTAGTTCCGCAGGTACGCAGTATTTT. Its translation: CSASSAGTQYF.

The CDR3 loop reads CASRPTFPGWDEKLFF. CDR3 bases: TGTGCCAGCAGGCCCACTTTCCCAGGGTGGGATGAAAAACTGTTTTTT. V usage is TRBV27 and J usage is TRBJ1-4; D possibly corresponds to TRBD1 (5 bases). CDR3 length equals 16 residues. From germline, CDR1 is MNHEY and CDR2 SMNVEV (reference sequence). V lost 6 bases and J lost 6, with 20 bases in between.

The chain has TRBV6-5 and TRBJ2-1; 7 positions match TRBD2. CDR1 MNHEY and CDR2 SVGAGI come from the germline V gene. The CDR3 sequence is 14 residues long. Trimming took 8 bases from V and 4 from J; bases not matched to a gene: 8. The DNA of the CDR3 is TGTGCCAGCGGTCCGGCTAGCGGATACAATGAGCAGTTCTTC. Translated: CASGPASGYNEQFF.

The V and J genes are TRBV5-1 and TRBJ2-5; the D gene is possibly TRBD2 (5 bases). The germline CDR1 and CDR2 sequences are SGHRS and YFSETQ. The germline V and J ends were trimmed by 0 bases and 5 bases, with 11 bases remaining between them. The CDR3 has 14 amino acids. The CDR3 DNA follows: TGCGCCAGCAGCTTGGAGGTCAAGCGGGAGACCCAGTACTTC. Translating it yields CASSLEVKRETQYF.

The chain carries TRBV7-7 and TRBJ2-5, with 9 bases aligning to TRBD2. CDR1 is SSHAT and CDR2 is FNYEAQ in the germline V gene (reference sequence). With 5 bases clipped from V and 1 base from J, the junction kept 5 bases outside the gene matches. The CDR3 totals 15 residues. CDR3 amino acids: CASSPLAGPQETQYF. The CDR3 coding sequence is TGTGCCAGCAGCCCGCTAGCGGGGCCCCAAGAGACCCAGTACTTC.

This clone was picked up one time. The chain combines TRBV5-4 with TRBJ2-1; D not certain. The CDR3 is 15 residues long. Germline assignment: CDR1 SGHNT and CDR2 YYREEE (reference sequence). Trimming cost V 0 bases and J 7 bases, with 14 bases left between them. The CDR3 protein is CASSLDPGWSNEQFF. CDR3 DNA sequence: TGTGCCAGCAGCTTGGATCCGGGTTGGTCGAATGAGCAGTTCTTC.

This clone has a single count. This rearrangement joins TRBV11-1 to TRBJ2-1; the match to TRBD2 covers 8 bases. CDR3 size: 14 residues. CDR1 and CDR2 from the germline V gene are SGHAT and FQDESV (reference sequence). Trimming cost V 6 bases and J 9 bases; bases outside gene matches: 10. CDR3 sequence reads: CASRFGGGVGEQFF. The CDR3 DNA reads as TGTGCCAGCAGGTTCGGGGGGGGAGTCGGTGAGCAGTTCTTC.

This clone was counted a few times. V usage is TRBV6-9 and J usage is TRBJ1-5; D remains unclear. This CDR3 spans 15 amino acids. Trimming shortened V by 0 bases and J by 1 base, and 7 bases separated the two germline ends. Germline V gene lookup returns CDR1 MNHGY and CDR2 SVAAGI. CDR3 sequence (DNA): TGTGCCAGCAGTTATTCAGAACAAAGCAATCAGCCCCAGCATTTT. This sequence encodes CASSYSEQSNQPQHF.

The chain links TRBV28 to TRBJ2-7; 10 bases are shared with TRBD2. V was pared by 10 bases and J by 1 base, with 34 bases of the junction left unmatched. CDR1 and CDR2 from the germline V gene are MDHEN and SYDVKM. CDR3 length equals 23 residues. DNA for the CDR3: TGTGCCATCAAAGTTTGCCCCCTTCCCCTGGGACACCTCGAGCGGGAGGGGTCCTACGAGCAGTACTTC. It translates to CAIKVCPLPLGHLEREGSYEQYF.

The chain is built from TRBV28 and TRBJ1-5, with D tentatively TRBD1 (5 bases). Looked up from germline, CDR1 is MDHEN and CDR2 is SYDVKM. This CDR3 is built from 14 residues. With 7 bases removed from V and 6 bases from J, the gap between germline ends came to 16 bases. DNA for the CDR3: TGTGCCAGCACCATAGGGCAGGGCGGTCAGCCCCAGCATTTT. Protein: CASTIGQGGQPQHF.

The rearrangement joins TRBV2 to TRBJ2-7, with D perhaps matching TRBD2 (5 bases). The V gene's germline CDR1 is SNHLY and CDR2 FYNNEI. The CDR3 covers 15 residues. V was cut by 3 bases and J by 0 bases, with 12 bases left in between. CDR3 protein: CASSDGGRSSYEQYF. The CDR3 DNA is TGTGCCAGCAGTGACGGCGGGCGTAGCTCCTACGAGCAGTACTTC.

This chain joins TRBV5-1 and TRBJ1-1, with a possible D match to TRBD1 (5 bases). This CDR3 comprises 13 residues. Between the trimmed V and J ends, which lost 2 bases and 5 bases, there was a span of 10 bases. The germline gives CDR1 SGHRS, CDR2 YFSETQ. The DNA of the CDR3 is TGCGCCAGCAGCTTACCAGGGATGACTGAAGCTTTCTTT. Its translation is CASSLPGMTEAFF. Full variable domain (missing parts from reference TRBV5-1 and TRBJ1-1): KAGVTQTPRYLIKTRGQQVTLSCSPISGHRSVSWYQQTPGQGLQFLFEYFSETQRNKGNFPGRFSGRQFSNSRSEMNVSTLELGDSALYLCASSLPGMTEAFFGQGTRLTVV.

This chain links TRBV28 with TRBJ2-5, with D possibly being TRBD2 (6 bases). The CDR3 length is 14 residues. The germline gives CDR1 MDHEN, CDR2 SYDVKM. V shed 2 bases and J shed 6 bases, with 13 bases lying between them. In DNA, the CDR3 is TGTGCCAGCAGTTTACCCGGGGGAGTTAAGACCCAGTACTTC. Translation gives CASSLPGGVKTQYF.

The chain has TRBV7-2 and TRBJ2-2; D unclear. V was cut by 4 bases and J by 6 bases, with 9 bases left in between. CDR1 and CDR2 (germline): SGHTA, FQGNSA. The CDR3 is made up of 13 amino acids. The CDR3 sequence is CASSSPYPGELFF. CDR3 nucleotides: TGTGCCAGCAGCTCTCCCTACCCCGGGGAGCTGTTTTTT. Full variable domain (remainder filled in from reference TRBV7-2 and TRBJ2-2): GAGVSQSPSNKVTEKGKDVELRCDPISGHTALYWYRQSLGQGLEFLIYFQGNSAPDKSGLPSDRFSAERTGGSVSTLTIQRTQQEDSAVYLCASSSPYPGELFFGEGSRLTVL.

V and J are TRBV20-1 and TRBJ2-7; D is uncertain. Germline V gene data show CDR1 as DFQATT and CDR2 as SNEGSKA (reference sequence). V lost 6 bases and J lost 3, with 9 bases in between. The CDR3 extends over 11 amino acids. The CDR3 DNA reads as TGCAGTGCAGGCCTTAACTACGAGCAGTACTTC. It translates to CSAGLNYEQYF.

This chain links TRBV15 with TRBJ1-3, with 7 bases identical to TRBD1. Per germline, CDR1 LNHNV and CDR2 YYDKDF (reference sequence). With V trimmed by 0 bases and J by 0 bases, 8 bases remained unmatched. The CDR3 is made up of 18 amino acids. The CDR3 protein is CATSRELTGDLSGNTIYF. CDR3 sequence (DNA): TGTGCCACCAGCAGAGAGCTAACAGGGGACCTCTCTGGAAACACCATATATTTT.

V gene TRBV7-2 combines with J gene TRBJ2-7; tentatively, D is TRBD2 (6 bases). The germline gives CDR1 SGHTA, CDR2 FQGNSA. The CDR3 spans 12 residues. V lost 5 bases, J lost 6 bases, and 11 bases lay in between. In DNA form, the CDR3 reads TGTGCCAGCAGCCACCCCGGGGGCGAGCAGTACTTC. Its protein product is CASSHPGGEQYF.